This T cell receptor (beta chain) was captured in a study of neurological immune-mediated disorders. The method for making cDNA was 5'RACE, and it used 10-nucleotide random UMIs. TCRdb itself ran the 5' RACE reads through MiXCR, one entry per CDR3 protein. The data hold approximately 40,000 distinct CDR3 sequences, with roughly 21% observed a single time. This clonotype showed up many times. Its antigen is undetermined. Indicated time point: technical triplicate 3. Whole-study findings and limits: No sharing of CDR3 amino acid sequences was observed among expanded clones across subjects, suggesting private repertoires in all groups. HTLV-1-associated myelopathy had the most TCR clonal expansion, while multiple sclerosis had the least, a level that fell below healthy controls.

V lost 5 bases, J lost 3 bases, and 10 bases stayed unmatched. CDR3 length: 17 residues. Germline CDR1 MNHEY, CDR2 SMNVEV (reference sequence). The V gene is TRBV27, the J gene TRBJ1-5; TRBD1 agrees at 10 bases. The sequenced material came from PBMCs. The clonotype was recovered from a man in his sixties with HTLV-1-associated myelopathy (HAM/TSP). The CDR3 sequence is CASSRTGGTGVNQPQHF. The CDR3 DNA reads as TGTGCCAGCAGTCGGACAGGGGGAACAGGAGTCAATCAGCCCCAGCATTTT.